One sample yielded the 17 T cell receptor beta chains listed below, sequenced in a study of blood T cells in healthy people across ages. Through a sample-barcoded 5' primer and a J-beta primer mix, a second PCR was run for about 6 to 11 cycles. TCRdb recomputed calls from the 5' RACE reads with MiXCR, one row per CDR3 protein. Found here are 1.5 million to 2 million distinct CDR3 sequences, roughly 30% of them singletons; the top ten hold 7.7%. Sequencing was performed on blood. The receptors were gathered from a woman under 40 in good health.

In this sample, this clonotype turned up a few times. This chain links TRBV2 with TRBJ2-3, with D possibly matching TRBD2 (6 bases). Trimming stripped 5 bases from V and 0 bases from J, with 15 bases between. This CDR3 has 16 residues. Per the germline V gene, CDR1 is SNHLY and CDR2 is FYNNEI. In DNA, the CDR3 is TGTGCCAGCAGTCCCCTCTGGCGGGGAAGCACAGATACGCAGTATTTT. This gives the protein CASSPLWRGSTDTQYF.

The chain employs TRBV5-6 and TRBJ2-5; tentative D call: TRBD2 (7 bases). Deletions cut 3 bases from V and 5 bases from J, with 23 bases between. CDR3 length: 17 residues. Germline V gene data show CDR1 as SGHDT and CDR2 as YYEEEE. This CDR3 reads CASSWTGGRAGGETQYF. For the CDR3, the DNA is TGTGCCAGCAGCTGGACGGGGGGCCGAGCCGGGGGGGAGACCCAGTACTTC. Combining the CDR3 with reference TRBV5-6 and TRBJ2-5 gives the whole variable domain DAGVTQSPTHLIKTRGQQVTLRCSPKSGHDTVSWYQQALGQGPQFIFQYYEEEERQRGNFPDRFSGHQFPNYSSELNVNALLLGDSALYLCASSWTGGRAGGETQYFGPGTRLLVL.

This clonotype was observed at least ten times. DNA for the CDR3: TGTGCCAGCAGTGTTAGCGGGCGTCATAATGAGCAGTTCTTC. Amino acid sequence: CASSVSGRHNEQFF. The chain employs TRBV6-1 and TRBJ2-1, with TRBD2 matching over 7 bases. Germline CDR1 is MNHNS and CDR2 is SASEGT. V lost 4 bases to trimming and J lost 7 bases; unmatched junction nucleotides: 7. The CDR3 is made up of 14 amino acids.

This clonotype has a single count. A much bigger clone sits one base away, suggesting this may be a read error. CDR3 in DNA: TGCAGCGTTCTACAGGGGAGCTATGACTACACCTTC. Protein: CSVLQGSYDYTF. The rearrangement uses TRBV29-1 and TRBJ1-2; TRBD1 agrees at 7 bases. In germline, CDR1 is SQVTM, CDR2 ANQGSEA. This CDR3 has 12 amino acids.

This clonotype was detected a few times. The CDR3 loop is CASRETTGPNSPLHF. CDR3 in DNA: TGTGCCAGCAGAGAAACAACAGGGCCCAATTCACCCCTCCACTTT. V and J are TRBV6-6 and TRBJ1-6; possibly TRBD1 for D (6 bases). CDR1 is MNHNY and CDR2 is SVGAGI in the germline V gene (reference sequence). The CDR3 runs 15 residues. The V and J ends lost 6 bases and 7 bases respectively, with 16 bases between them.

This chain connects TRBV21-1 to TRBJ2-1; the DNA was not used to check the table's D call, TRBD2. TRBV21-1 is a pseudogene. The CDR3 loop spans 19 amino acids. The CDR3 DNA is TGTGCCAGCAGCACGACCGGGACTAGCGGGAAGGTAGGGTACAATGAGCAGTTCTTC. Its translation: CASSTTGTSGKVGYNEQFF.

In its sample, this clonotype was seen many times. At one end the junction does not follow the germline gene, possibly because of a read error. This sequence joins TRBV29-1 and TRBJ2-3, with TRBD2 identical over 10 bases. The CDR3 contains 15 residues. Germline V gene sequence: CDR1 SQVTM, CDR2 ANQGSEA. Here the CDR3 DNA reads TGCAGCGTTCAAGACGCAGCGGGGGGGTTCGATACGCAGTATTTT. This gives the protein CSVQDAAGGFDTQYF.

This chain connects TRBV11-1 to TRBJ2-1, with 8 bases that match TRBD1. The CDR3 spans 15 residues. Trimming removed 4 bases from V and 7 bases from J; junction bases left unmatched: 9. Germline V gene sequence: CDR1 SGHAT, CDR2 FQDESV (reference sequence). The CDR3 loop is CASSSRTGMRNEQFF. The CDR3 region has the DNA TGTGCCAGCAGCTCGAGGACAGGGATGAGGAATGAGCAGTTCTTC.

With regard to this clonotype: Given a much more abundant clone one base away, this may be a read error. The V gene is TRBV12-3 or TRBV12-4, the J gene TRBJ2-3, with D uncertain. This CDR3 region has 12 residues. Deletions cut 6 bases from V and 4 bases from J, with 8 bases between. The CDR3 DNA sequence: TGTGCCAGCAGCCCCTGGGCAGATACGCAGTATTTT. The encoded protein is CASSPWADTQYF.

The chain has TRBV29-1 and TRBJ1-4, with no clear D. V was cut by 4 bases and J by 4 bases, with 10 bases left in between. CDR1 SQVTM and CDR2 ANQGSEA come from the germline V gene. The CDR3 sequence is 13 residues long. The CDR3 loop is CSVAGRFNEKLFF. CDR3 nucleotides: TGCAGCGTTGCAGGCCGATTTAATGAAAAACTGTTTTTT.

The rearrangement links TRBV4-2 to TRBJ2-7, with TRBD2 matching over 13 bases. The end of the DNA is better explained by TRBJ2-5, so the J call may be wrong. Germline values: CDR1 LGHNA, CDR2 YNFKEQ. This CDR3 has 16 amino acids. The CDR3 DNA reads TGTGCCAGCAGCCAAAGACTAGCGGGGGGTGTAGAGACCCAGTACTTC. It translates to CASSQRLAGGVETQYF.

This clonotype was picked up a small number of times. The chain combines TRBV5-1 with TRBJ2-7, with TRBD1 matching over 11 bases. J gave up 4 bases and V 5 bases, and 8 bases lay outside the gene matches. The germline CDR1 and CDR2 sequences are SGHRS and YFSETQ. This CDR3 is built from 15 residues. CDR3 in DNA: TGCGCCAGCAGTGATAAGGACAGGGGGCTTTACGAGCAGTACTTC. Encoded protein: CASSDKDRGLYEQYF.

The genes are TRBV20-1 and TRBJ2-1; unclear D gene. V lost 8 bases to trimming and J lost 5 bases, with 22 bases between them. CDR1 and CDR2 from the germline V gene are DFQATT and SNEGSKA (reference sequence). The CDR3 has 15 amino acids. CDR3 residues: CSCFVPVGSDNEQFF. CDR3 nucleotides: TGCAGTTGTTTTGTCCCCGTCGGCTCAGACAATGAGCAGTTCTTC.

The chain uses TRBV10-2 and TRBJ2-1, with TRBD2 identical over 9 bases. Germline V gene lookup returns CDR1 WSHSY and CDR2 SAAADI. The CDR3 has 14 residues. V lost 11 bases and J lost 5; bases outside the gene matches: 10. The CDR3 DNA is TGCGCCGGGAAGCCTAGCGGGATAAACAATGAGCAGTTCTTC. Its protein product is CAGKPSGINNEQFF.

The chain uses TRBV28 and TRBJ1-2; D remains ambiguous. From germline, CDR1 is MDHEN and CDR2 SYDVKM. Trimming removed 6 bases at V and 9 bases at J, with 20 bases between. The CDR3 has 14 amino acids. For the CDR3, the DNA is TGTGCCAGCAGACCCCCGGGTCTTGAGATGCGCTACACCTTC. It encodes CASRPPGLEMRYTF.

This clonotype was recorded many times. The CDR3 region is CASSYRQDYGYTF. The DNA of the CDR3 is TGTGCCAGCAGTTATAGACAGGACTATGGCTACACCTTC. The rearrangement uses TRBV12-3 or TRBV12-4 and TRBJ1-2; maybe TRBD1 (6 bases). This CDR3 contains 13 residues. The ends were cut back, 4 bases at V and 3 bases at J, with 9 bases in the middle.

This clonotype was found a few times. This could be a read error, since a much larger clone is one nucleotide away. The rearrangement links TRBV30 to TRBJ2-7; perhaps TRBD1 as D (6 bases). The V gene's germline CDR1 is GTSNPN and CDR2 SVGIG (reference sequence). The CDR3 runs 12 residues. The ends were cut back, 4 bases at V and 0 bases at J, with 7 bases in the middle. The CDR3 DNA follows: TGTGCCTGGACAGGGGACTCCTACGAGCAGTACTTC. This translates into CAWTGDSYEQYF.